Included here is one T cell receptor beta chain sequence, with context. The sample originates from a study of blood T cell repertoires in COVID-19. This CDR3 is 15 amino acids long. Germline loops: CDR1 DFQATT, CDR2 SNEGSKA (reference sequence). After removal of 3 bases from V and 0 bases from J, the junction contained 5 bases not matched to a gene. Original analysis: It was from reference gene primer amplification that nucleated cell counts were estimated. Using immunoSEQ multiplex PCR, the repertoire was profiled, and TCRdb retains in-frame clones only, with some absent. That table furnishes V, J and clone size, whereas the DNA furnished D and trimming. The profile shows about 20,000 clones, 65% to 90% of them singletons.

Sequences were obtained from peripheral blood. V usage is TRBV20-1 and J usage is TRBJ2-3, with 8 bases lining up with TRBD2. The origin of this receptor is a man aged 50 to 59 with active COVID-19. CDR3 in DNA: TGCAGTGCTAGTGAGGGACTAGAGAGCACAGATACGCAGTATTTT. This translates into CSASEGLESTDTQYF.